Below are 17 T cell receptor beta chains sequenced from a single sample in a study of shared clonotypes between healthy human individuals. Assay used: immunoSEQ multiplex PCR; TCRdb lists only in-frame clones, some missing. The sample has 2.3 million or so clones; approximately 95% are singletons. Input material: naive CD4+ T cells from PBMCs. The subset was: CD45RA+ positively selected. These receptors were collected from a man younger than 30 in good health. Some clones in this sample may be carry-over from other donors' samples.

This clone occurred a few times. V is TRBV18 and J is TRBJ1-5; D is unresolved. V was cut by 6 bases and J by 3 bases, with 9 bases left in between. The germline CDR1 and CDR2 sequences are KGHSH and LQKENI. The CDR3 has 13 amino acids. In nucleotides, the CDR3 is TGTGCCAGCTCTGAGGATCTCAATCAGCCCCAGCATTTT. Translation gives CASSEDLNQPQHF. Variable domain in full (rest from reference TRBV18 and TRBJ1-5): NAGVMQNPRHLVRRRGQEARLRCSPMKGHSHVYWYRQLPEEGLKFMVYLQKENIIDESGMPKERFSAEFPKEGPSILRIQQVVRGDSAAYFCASSEDLNQPQHFGDGTRLSIL.

The rearrangement joins TRBV6-5 to TRBJ2-7; 8 bases are a match to TRBD1. V lost 0 bases to trimming and J lost 4 bases; unmatched junction nucleotides: 8. The CDR3 is 16 amino acids. CDR1 is MNHEY, CDR2 SVGAGI, per germline. CDR3 sequence (DNA): TGTGCCAGCAGTTACTCGAACCGCAGGGGGCTTTACGAGCAGTACTTC. Amino acids: CASSYSNRRGLYEQYF.

V is TRBV7-2 and J is TRBJ2-7; 7 bases agree with TRBD2. Trimming at V came to 1 base and at J to 2 bases, leaving 5 bases not matched to a gene. The CDR3 runs to 15 residues. Germline V gene lookup returns CDR1 SGHTA and CDR2 FQGNSA. The CDR3 loop reads CASSLGAGRTYEQYF. In DNA, the CDR3 is TGTGCCAGCAGCTTAGGAGCGGGGCGAACCTACGAGCAGTACTTC.

V is TRBV28 and J is TRBJ2-7, with D perhaps being TRBD1 or TRBD2 (5 bases each). V lost 6 bases to trimming and J lost 4 bases, with 16 bases between them. CDR1 is MDHEN, CDR2 SYDVKM, per germline. The CDR3 sequence is 14 residues long. Here the CDR3 DNA reads TGTGCCAGCAGACGACCGGGACCAAGTTACGAGCAGTACTTC. Residues: CASRRPGPSYEQYF. The whole variable domain, filled in from reference TRBV28 and TRBJ2-7, reads DVKVTQSSRYLVKRTGEKVFLECVQDMDHENMFWYRQDPGLGLRLIYFSYDVKMKEKGDIPEGYSVSREKKERFSLILESASTNQTSMYLCASRRPGPSYEQYFGPGTRLTVT.

The chain combines TRBV5-1 with TRBJ2-7; D is undetermined. Germline V gene lookup returns CDR1 SGHRS and CDR2 YFSETQ. The V end was cut by 6 bases, the J end by 0 bases, with 13 bases between. The CDR3 consists of 14 residues. The CDR3 DNA is TGCGCCAGCATGTTGGGCCAGGCCTCCTACGAGCAGTACTTC. It yields the protein CASMLGQASYEQYF.

The table lists this clone with a few counts. The chain joins TRBV19 to TRBJ1-1; D may be TRBD1 (6 bases). V was cut by 3 bases and J by 1 base, with 12 bases left in between. Germline V CDR1 and CDR2: LNHDA, SQIVND (reference sequence). This CDR3 spans 15 amino acids. The DNA of the CDR3 is TGTGCCAGTAGTATTGGAGGGGGGAAGAACACTGAAGCTTTCTTT. It encodes CASSIGGGKNTEAFF.

V is TRBV19 and J is TRBJ1-4; maybe TRBD1 (6 bases). Germline V gene lookup returns CDR1 LNHDA and CDR2 SQIVND (reference sequence). The CDR3 totals 16 residues. Trimming shortened V by 5 bases and J by 8 bases, and 21 bases separated the two germline ends. As DNA, the CDR3 is TGTGCCAGTAGTCCGCCTGAGTACAGGGTTTTGGAAAAACTGTTTTTT. This translates into CASSPPEYRVLEKLFF. The full variable domain, its missing parts supplied by reference TRBV19 and TRBJ1-4, is DGGITQSPKYLFRKEGQNVTLSCEQNLNHDAMYWYRQDPGQGLRLIYYSQIVNDFQKGDIAEGYSVSREKKESFPLTVTSAQKNPTAFYLCASSPPEYRVLEKLFFGSGTQLSVL.

J is TRBJ2-5 and V is TRBV7-3, with 8 bases that match TRBD2. The CDR3 extends over 17 amino acids. V shed 5 bases and J 1 base; nucleotides not matched to a gene: 12. The germline V gene has CDR1 SGHTA and CDR2 FQGTGA. CDR3 in amino acids: CASSLMGATSGQETQYF. DNA for the CDR3: TGTGCCAGCAGCCTAATGGGGGCCACTAGCGGCCAAGAGACCCAGTACTTC.

The V call is TRBV5-6, the J call TRBJ2-7, with 7 nucleotides matching TRBD1. V was clipped by 5 bases and J by 1 base; unmatched bases: 3. CDR3 size: 13 residues. Germline V gene lookup returns CDR1 SGHDT and CDR2 YYEEEE. The CDR3 is CASRRDRSYEQYF. CDR3 nucleotides: TGTGCCAGCAGACGGGACAGATCCTACGAGCAGTACTTC.

Details on this clone: One junction end does not reproduce the germline sequence, and a read error may be involved. The V and J genes are TRBV28 and TRBJ1-2; 7 bases map to TRBD1. This CDR3 has 12 residues. Per the germline V gene, CDR1 is MDHEN and CDR2 is SYDVKM. CDR3 DNA sequence: TGTGCCAGCAGTTTCGGGGGACAGCCCCCAGCCTTC. Amino acids: CASSFGGQPPAF.

With respect to this clone: This specimen includes other DNA sequences encoding the same CDR3. CDR3 in amino acids: CASSVAPGTGYQETQYF. CDR3 nucleotide sequence: TGTGCCAGCAGCGTAGCTCCGGGGACAGGGTACCAAGAGACCCAGTACTTC. The V call is TRBV9, the J call TRBJ2-5; 9 positions agree with TRBD1. The germline V gene encodes CDR1 SGDLS and CDR2 YYNGEE. V shed 0 bases, J shed 0 bases, and the junction held 6 bases outside the gene matches. The CDR3 is 17 residues long.

V and J are TRBV2 and TRBJ2-3; 9 bases are shared with TRBD1. V lost 6 bases and J lost 3; bases outside the gene matches: 7. This CDR3 spans 15 amino acids. Germline CDR1 and CDR2: SNHLY and FYNNEI. CDR3 loop: CASSVDRGETDTQYF. Written as DNA, the CDR3 is TGTGCCAGCAGCGTGGACAGGGGAGAGACAGATACGCAGTATTTT.

The J gene is TRBJ1-2, the V gene TRBV1; TRBD1 reflects the table's D call only, with no check against the DNA. TRBV1 is a recognized pseudogene. This CDR3 spans 12 amino acids. The CDR3 coding sequence is TGCACCAGCCGAGCAGGGGGCGAAGGCTACACCTTC. The encoded protein is CTSRAGGEGYTF.

This sequence joins TRBV29-1 and TRBJ1-1; D is perhaps TRBD1 (6 bases). Germline V gene sequence: CDR1 SQVTM, CDR2 ANQGSEA. The CDR3 is made up of 12 amino acids. With 5 bases removed from V and 1 base from J, the gap between germline ends came to 8 bases. The CDR3: CSVYRANTEAFF. In nucleotides, the CDR3 is TGCAGCGTTTACAGGGCGAACACTGAAGCTTTCTTT.

This chain links TRBV10-3 with TRBJ2-3; D is ambiguous. V lost 0 bases to trimming and J lost 0 bases, with 7 bases between them. Germline V lookup: CDR1 ENHRY, CDR2 SYGVKD. The CDR3 contains 15 residues. CDR3 residues: CAISESPSSTDTQYF. CDR3 nucleotide sequence: TGTGCCATCAGTGAGTCCCCCAGCAGCACAGATACGCAGTATTTT.

The rearrangement links TRBV5-1 to TRBJ1-2, with a possible D match to TRBD1 (6 bases). Germline-derived CDR1 and CDR2 are SGHRS and YFSETQ. The CDR3 has 21 residues. The V end was cut by 5 bases, the J end by 3 bases, with 35 bases between. The CDR3 here is CASRFPPGQGTHKPNDYGYTF. For the CDR3, the DNA is TGCGCCAGCAGATTCCCCCCTGGGCAGGGGACCCATAAGCCCAACGACTATGGCTACACCTTC.

The chain carries TRBV5-6 and TRBJ1-2, with 9 bases aligning to TRBD1. Per germline, CDR1 SGHDT and CDR2 YYEEEE. The CDR3 length is 14 residues. The ends lost 3 bases at V and 3 bases at J; junction bases unmatched: 3. For the CDR3, the DNA is TGTGCCAGCAGCTGGGGGGACAGGGACTATGGCTACACCTTC. This sequence encodes CASSWGDRDYGYTF.